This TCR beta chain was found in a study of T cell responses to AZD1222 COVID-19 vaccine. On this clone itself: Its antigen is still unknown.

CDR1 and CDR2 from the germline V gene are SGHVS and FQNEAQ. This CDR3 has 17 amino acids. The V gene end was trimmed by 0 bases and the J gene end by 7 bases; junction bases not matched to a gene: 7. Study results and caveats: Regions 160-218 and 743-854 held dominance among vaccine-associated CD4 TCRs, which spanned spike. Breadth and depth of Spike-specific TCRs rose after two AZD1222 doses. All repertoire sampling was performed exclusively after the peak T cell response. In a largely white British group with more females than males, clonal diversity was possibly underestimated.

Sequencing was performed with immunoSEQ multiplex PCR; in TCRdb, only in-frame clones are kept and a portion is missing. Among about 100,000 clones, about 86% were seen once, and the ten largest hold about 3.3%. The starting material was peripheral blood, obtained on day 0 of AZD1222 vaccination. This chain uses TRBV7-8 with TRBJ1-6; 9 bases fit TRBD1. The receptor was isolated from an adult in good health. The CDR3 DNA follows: TGTGCCAGCAGCTTAGCCCCGGGACAGGGCTCAAATTCACCCCTCCACTTT. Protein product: CASSLAPGQGSNSPLHF.